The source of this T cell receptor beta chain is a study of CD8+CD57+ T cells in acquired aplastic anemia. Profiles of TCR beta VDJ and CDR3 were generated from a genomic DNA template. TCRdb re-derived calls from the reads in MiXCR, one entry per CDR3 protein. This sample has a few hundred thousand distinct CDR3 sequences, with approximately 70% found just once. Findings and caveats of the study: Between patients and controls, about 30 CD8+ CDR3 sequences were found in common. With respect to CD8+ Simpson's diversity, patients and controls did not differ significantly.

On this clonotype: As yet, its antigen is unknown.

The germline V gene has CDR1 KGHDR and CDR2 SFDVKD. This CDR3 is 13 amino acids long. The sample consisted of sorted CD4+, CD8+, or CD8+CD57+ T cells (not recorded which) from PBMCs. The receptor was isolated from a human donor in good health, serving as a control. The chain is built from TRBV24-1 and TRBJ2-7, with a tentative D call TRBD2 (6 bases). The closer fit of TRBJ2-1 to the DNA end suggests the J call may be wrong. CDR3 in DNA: TGTGCCACTAGTAGTGCGGGAAACTATGAGCAGTTCTTC. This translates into CATSSAGNYEQFF.